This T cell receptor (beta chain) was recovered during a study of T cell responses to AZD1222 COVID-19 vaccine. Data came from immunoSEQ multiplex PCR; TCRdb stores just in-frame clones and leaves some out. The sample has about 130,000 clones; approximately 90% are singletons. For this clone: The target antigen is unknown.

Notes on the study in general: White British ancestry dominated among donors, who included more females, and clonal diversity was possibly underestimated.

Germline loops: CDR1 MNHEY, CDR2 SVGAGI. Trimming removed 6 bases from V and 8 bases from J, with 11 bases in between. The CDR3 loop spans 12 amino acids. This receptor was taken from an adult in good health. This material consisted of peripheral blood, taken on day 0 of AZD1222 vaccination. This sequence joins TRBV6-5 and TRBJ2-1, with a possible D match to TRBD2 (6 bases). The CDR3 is CASSTWGDEQFF. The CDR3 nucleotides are TGTGCCAGCAGCACCTGGGGGGATGAGCAGTTCTTC.